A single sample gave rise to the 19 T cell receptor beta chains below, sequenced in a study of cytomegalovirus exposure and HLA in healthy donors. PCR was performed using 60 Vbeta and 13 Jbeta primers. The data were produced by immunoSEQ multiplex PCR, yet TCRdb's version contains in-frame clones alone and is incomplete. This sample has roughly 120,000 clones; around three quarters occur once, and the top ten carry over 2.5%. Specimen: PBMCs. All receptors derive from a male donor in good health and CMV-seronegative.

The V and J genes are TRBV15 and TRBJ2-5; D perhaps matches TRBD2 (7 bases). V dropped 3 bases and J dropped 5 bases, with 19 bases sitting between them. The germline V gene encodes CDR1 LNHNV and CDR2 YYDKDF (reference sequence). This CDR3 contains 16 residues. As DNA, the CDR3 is TGTGCCACCAGCAGGAGGGTAGGGGGGGCGCATGAGACCCAGTACTTC. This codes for CATSRRVGGAHETQYF.

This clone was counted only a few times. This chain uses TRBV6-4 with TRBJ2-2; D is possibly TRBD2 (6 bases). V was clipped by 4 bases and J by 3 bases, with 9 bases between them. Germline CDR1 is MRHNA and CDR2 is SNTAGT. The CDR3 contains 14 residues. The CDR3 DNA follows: TGTGCCAGCAGTGGCGGGGTTGACACCGGGGAGCTGTTTTTT. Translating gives CASSGGVDTGELFF.

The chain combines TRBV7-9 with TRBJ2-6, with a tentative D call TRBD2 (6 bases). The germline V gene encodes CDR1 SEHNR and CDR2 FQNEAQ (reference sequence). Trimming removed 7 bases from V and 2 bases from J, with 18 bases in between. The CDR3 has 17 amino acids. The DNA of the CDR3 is TGTGCCAGCACCAGGGACTCCCCCTTCGCTGGGGCCAACGTCCTGACTTTC. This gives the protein CASTRDSPFAGANVLTF.

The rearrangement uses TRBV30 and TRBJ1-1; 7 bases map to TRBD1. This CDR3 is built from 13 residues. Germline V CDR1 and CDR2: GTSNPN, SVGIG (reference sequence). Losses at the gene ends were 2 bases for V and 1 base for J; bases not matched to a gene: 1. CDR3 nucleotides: TGTGCCTGGAGTCGACAGGGGAACACTGAAGCTTTCTTT. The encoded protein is CAWSRQGNTEAFF.

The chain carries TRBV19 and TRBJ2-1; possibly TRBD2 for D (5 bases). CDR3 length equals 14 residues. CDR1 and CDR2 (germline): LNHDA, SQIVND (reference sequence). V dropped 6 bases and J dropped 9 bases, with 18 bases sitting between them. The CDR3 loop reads CASRPLDPEGEQFF. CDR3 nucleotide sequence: TGTGCCAGTAGACCCCTCGACCCTGAGGGTGAGCAGTTCTTC.

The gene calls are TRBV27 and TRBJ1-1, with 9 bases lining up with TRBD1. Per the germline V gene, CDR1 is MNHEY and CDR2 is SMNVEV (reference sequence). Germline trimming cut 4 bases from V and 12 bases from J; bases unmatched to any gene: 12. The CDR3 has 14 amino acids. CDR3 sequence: CASSYIGGGQGTFF. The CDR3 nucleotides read TGTGCCAGCAGTTATATCGGGGGTGGACAGGGGACTTTCTTT.

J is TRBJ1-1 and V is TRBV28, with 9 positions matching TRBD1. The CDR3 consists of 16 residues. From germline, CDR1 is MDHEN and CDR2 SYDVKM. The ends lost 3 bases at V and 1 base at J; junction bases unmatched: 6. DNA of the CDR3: TGTGCCAGCAGTTTTCGACAGGGGGTGAGGAACACTGAAGCTTTCTTT. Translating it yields CASSFRQGVRNTEAFF. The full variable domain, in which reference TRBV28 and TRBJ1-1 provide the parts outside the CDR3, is DVKVTQSSRYLVKRTGEKVFLECVQDMDHENMFWYRQDPGLGLRLIYFSYDVKMKEKGDIPEGYSVSREKKERFSLILESASTNQTSMYLCASSFRQGVRNTEAFFGQGTRLTVV.

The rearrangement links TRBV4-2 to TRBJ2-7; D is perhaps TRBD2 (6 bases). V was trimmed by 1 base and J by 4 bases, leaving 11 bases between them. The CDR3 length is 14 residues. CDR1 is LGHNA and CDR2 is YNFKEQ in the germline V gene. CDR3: CASSQGGDGYEQYF. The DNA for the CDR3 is TGTGCCAGCAGCCAAGGGGGGGACGGATACGAGCAGTACTTC.

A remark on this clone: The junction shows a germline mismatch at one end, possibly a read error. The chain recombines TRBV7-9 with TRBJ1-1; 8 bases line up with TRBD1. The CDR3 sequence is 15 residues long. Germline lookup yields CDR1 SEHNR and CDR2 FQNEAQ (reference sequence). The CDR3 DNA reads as TGTTCCAGCAGCTTAGGTGGGACAGGGAACACTGAAGCTTTCTTT. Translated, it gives CSSSLGGTGNTEAFF.

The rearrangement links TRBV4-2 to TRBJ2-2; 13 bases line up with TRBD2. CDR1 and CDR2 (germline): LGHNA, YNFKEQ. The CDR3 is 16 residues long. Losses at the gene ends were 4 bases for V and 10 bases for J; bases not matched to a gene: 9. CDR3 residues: CASSPGLAGNGKELFF. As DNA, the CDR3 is TGTGCCAGCAGCCCGGGACTAGCGGGGAACGGGAAGGAGCTGTTTTTT.

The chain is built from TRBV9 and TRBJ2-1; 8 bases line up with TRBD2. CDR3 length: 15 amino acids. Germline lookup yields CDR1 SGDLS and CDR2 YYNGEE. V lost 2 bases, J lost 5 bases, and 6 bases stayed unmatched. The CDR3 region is CASSVGGANNNEQFF. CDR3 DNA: TGTGCCAGCAGCGTCGGGGGGGCTAACAACAATGAGCAGTTCTTC. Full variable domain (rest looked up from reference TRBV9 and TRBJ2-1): DSGVTQTPKHLITATGQRVTLRCSPRSGDLSVYWYQQSLDQGLQFLIQYYNGEERAKGNILERFSAQQFPDLHSELNLSSLELGDSALYFCASSVGGANNNEQFFGPGTRLTVL.

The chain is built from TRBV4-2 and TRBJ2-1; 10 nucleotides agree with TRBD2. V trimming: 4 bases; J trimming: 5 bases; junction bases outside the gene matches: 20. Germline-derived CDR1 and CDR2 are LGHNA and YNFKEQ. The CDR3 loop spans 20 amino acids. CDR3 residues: CASSPRTSGDSWSKHNEQFF. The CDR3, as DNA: TGTGCCAGCAGCCCGCGGACTAGCGGAGACTCGTGGTCGAAGCACAATGAGCAGTTCTTC.

This CDR3 is CASSPTTGTGEDTQYF. For the CDR3, the DNA is TGTGCCAGCAGTCCAACTACCGGGACAGGGGAAGATACGCAGTATTTT. This chain uses TRBV28 with TRBJ2-3, with 10 bases matching TRBD1. V dropped 5 bases and J dropped 5; count of bases not matched to a gene: 10. The CDR3 covers 16 residues. CDR1 and CDR2 (germline): MDHEN, SYDVKM.

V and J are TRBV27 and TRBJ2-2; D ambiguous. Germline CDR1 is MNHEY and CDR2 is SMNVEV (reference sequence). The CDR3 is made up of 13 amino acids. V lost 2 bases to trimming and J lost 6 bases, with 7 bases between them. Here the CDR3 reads CASSLPGSGELFF. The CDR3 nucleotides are TGTGCCAGCAGTTTACCAGGTTCCGGGGAGCTGTTTTTT.

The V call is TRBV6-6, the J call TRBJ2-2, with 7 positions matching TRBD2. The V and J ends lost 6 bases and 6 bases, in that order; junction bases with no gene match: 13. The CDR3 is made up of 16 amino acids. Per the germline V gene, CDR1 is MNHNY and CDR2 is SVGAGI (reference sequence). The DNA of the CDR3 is TGTGCCAGCAGCCACGTGGGGGGGTGGAGCGCCGGGGAGCTGTTTTTT. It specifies CASSHVGGWSAGELFF.

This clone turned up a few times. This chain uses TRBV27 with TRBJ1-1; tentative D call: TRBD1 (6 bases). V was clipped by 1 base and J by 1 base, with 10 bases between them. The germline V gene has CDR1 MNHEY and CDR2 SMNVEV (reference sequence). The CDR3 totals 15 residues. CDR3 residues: CASSLWGLGNTEAFF. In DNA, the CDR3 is TGTGCCAGCAGTTTATGGGGGCTCGGGAACACTGAAGCTTTCTTT.

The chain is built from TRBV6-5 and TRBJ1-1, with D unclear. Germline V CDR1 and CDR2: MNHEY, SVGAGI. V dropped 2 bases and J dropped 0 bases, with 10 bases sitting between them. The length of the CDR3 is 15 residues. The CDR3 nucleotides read TGTGCCAGCAGTTACCTTACCGGGATGAACACTGAAGCTTTCTTT. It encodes CASSYLTGMNTEAFF.

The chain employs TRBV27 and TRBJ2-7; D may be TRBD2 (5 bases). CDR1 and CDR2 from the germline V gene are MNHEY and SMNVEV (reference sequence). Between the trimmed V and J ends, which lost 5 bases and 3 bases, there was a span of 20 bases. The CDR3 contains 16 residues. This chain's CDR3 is CASSPLFEEVLYEQYF. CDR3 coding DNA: TGTGCCAGCAGTCCTCTGTTTGAGGAGGTCCTCTACGAGCAGTACTTC.

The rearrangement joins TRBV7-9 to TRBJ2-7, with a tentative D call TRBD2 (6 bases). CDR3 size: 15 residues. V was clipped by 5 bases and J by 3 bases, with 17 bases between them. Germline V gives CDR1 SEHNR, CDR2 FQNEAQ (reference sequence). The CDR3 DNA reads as TGTGCCAGCAGCAGCATGGGGCGGGACCTCTACGAGCAGTACTTC. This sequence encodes CASSSMGRDLYEQYF.